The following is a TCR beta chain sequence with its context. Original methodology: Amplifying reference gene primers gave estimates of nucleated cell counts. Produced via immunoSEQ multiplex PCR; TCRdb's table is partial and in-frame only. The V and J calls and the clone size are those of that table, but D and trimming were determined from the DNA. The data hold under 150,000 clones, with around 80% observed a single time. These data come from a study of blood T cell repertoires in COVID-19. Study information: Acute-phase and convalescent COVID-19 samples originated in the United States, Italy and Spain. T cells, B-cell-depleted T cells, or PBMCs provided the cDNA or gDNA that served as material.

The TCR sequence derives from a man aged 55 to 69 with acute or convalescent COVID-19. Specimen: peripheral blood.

CDR3 DNA sequence: TGTGCCATCAGGCCCCGAGGCGAAAGCACAGATACGCAGTATTTT. Translating gives CAIRPRGESTDTQYF. The gene calls are TRBV10-3 and TRBJ2-3, with D uncertain. Trimming removed 6 bases from V and 0 bases from J, with 13 bases in between. In germline, CDR1 is ENHRY, CDR2 SYGVKD. CDR3 size: 15 residues.